Listed below are T cell receptor beta chains from one sample, sequenced in a study of cytomegalovirus exposure and HLA in healthy donors. Sequenced by immunoSEQ multiplex PCR; TCRdb stores in-frame clones only, minus some. Among approximately 120,000 clones, around 77% were seen once, and the ten largest hold around 1.2%. Material: PBMCs. The receptor set was obtained from a man aged 45-60 years in good health and CMV-seronegative. Each CDR3 is given with its conserved first and last residue. A D gene is named only where the DNA matches it firmly. Only some rows state a clone size, as once, few, many or a class for expanded clones.

d_gene	v_gene	j_gene	abundance	CDR3aa	CDR3nt
TRBD1	TRBV6-1	TRBJ1-1	-	CASNAGGRVEAFF	TGTGCCAGCAACGCAGGGGGCCGGGTCGAGGCTTTCTTT
TRBD1	TRBV6-5	TRBJ2-3	-	CASIPGGGVGDTQYF	TGTGCCAGCATTCCAGGGGGCGGAGTGGGAGATACGCAGTATTTT
TRBD1	TRBV5-4	TRBJ1-1	-	CASSLQTGLNTEAFF	TGTGCCAGCAGCTTACAGACAGGGTTGAACACTGAAGCTTTCTTT
-	TRBV5-1	TRBJ2-1	-	CASSGGQNNEQFF	TGCGCCAGCAGCGGAGGGCAGAACAATGAGCAGTTCTTC
TRBD1	TRBV19	TRBJ1-4	-	CASSTYRGEKLFF	TGTGCCAGTAGTACTTACAGGGGAGAAAAACTGTTTTTT
TRBD2	TRBV5-4	TRBJ2-7	-	CASSTTLLAGSSYEQYF	TGTGCCAGCAGCACGACCCTCCTAGCGGGATCCTCCTACGAGCAGTACTTC
TRBD2	TRBV7-9	TRBJ2-1	-	CASSPGLAGVVYQFF	TGTGCCAGCAGCCCGGGACTAGCGGGAGTCGTTTATCAGTTCTTC
-	TRBV5-1	TRBJ1-1	-	CASSDGRGTEAFF	TGCGCCAGCAGCGATGGCAGGGGAACTGAAGCTTTCTTT
-	TRBV5-1	TRBJ1-1	few	CASSLDRAGTEAFF	TGCGCCAGCAGCTTGGACAGGGCTGGAACTGAAGCTTTCTTT
TRBD1	TRBV13	TRBJ2-7	-	CASSLDDRGESYEQYF	TGTGCCAGCAGCTTAGACGACAGGGGTGAGAGCTACGAGCAGTACTTC
-	TRBV9	TRBJ2-2	-	CASSVAPTNTGELFF	TGTGCCAGCAGCGTAGCCCCCACTAACACCGGGGAGCTGTTTTTT
-	TRBV19	TRBJ1-5	-	CASSIFGGGNQPQHF	TGTGCCAGTAGTATTTTTGGTGGAGGGAATCAGCCCCAGCATTTT
-	TRBV7-6	TRBJ1-1	few	CASSYPLKGDTEAFF	TGTGCCAGCAGCTACCCCCTCAAGGGGGACACTGAAGCTTTCTTT
-	TRBV6-5	TRBJ2-6	-	CASSYSNRGGANVLTF	TGTGCCAGCAGTTACTCCAATCGGGGAGGGGCCAACGTCCTGACTTTC
-	TRBV27	TRBJ1-1	few	CASSFRGSYTEAFF	TGTGCCAGCAGTTTTAGGGGGTCGTACACTGAAGCTTTCTTT
TRBD2	TRBV5-1	TRBJ2-1	few	CASSFLSGRAYNEQFF	TGCGCCAGCAGCTTTCTTAGCGGGAGGGCCTACAATGAGCAGTTCTTC
-	TRBV5-5	TRBJ1-5	once	CASSLRDQPQHF	TGTGCCAGCAGCTTGCGTGATCAGCCCCAGCATTTT
TRBD1	TRBV19	TRBJ2-7	-	CASSTPDRYYEQYF	TGTGCCAGTAGTACGCCGGACAGGTACTACGAGCAGTACTTC
TRBD1	TRBV10-2	TRBJ1-4	few	CASSEFGQGIWSVPNEKLFF	TGCGCCAGCAGTGAGTTCGGACAGGGGATCTGGAGTGTCCCTAATGAAAAACTGTTTTTT
-	TRBV2	TRBJ2-5	-	CASTVQGQETQYF	TGTGCCAGCACCGTACAGGGCCAAGAGACCCAGTACTTC
-	TRBV7-9	TRBJ2-1	-	CASSSGLYANEQFF	TGTGCCAGCAGCTCGGGACTCTACGCCAATGAGCAGTTCTTC
TRBD1	TRBV27	TRBJ2-3	few	CASSPLDRGSDTQYF	TGTGCCAGCAGTCCTCTAGACAGGGGTTCAGATACGCAGTATTTT
TRBD2	TRBV29-1	TRBJ2-3	-	CSVATSDTDTQYF	TGCAGCGTCGCAACTAGCGACACAGATACGCAGTATTTT
-	TRBV6-6	TRBJ1-1	-	CASSFLSGSKSEAFF	TGTGCCAGCAGTTTCCTGAGCGGATCTAAGAGTGAAGCTTTCTTT
TRBD1	TRBV28	TRBJ2-1	few	CTTQGAYNEQFF	TGTACCACCCAGGGGGCGTACAATGAGCAGTTCTTC
-	TRBV7-2	TRBJ1-2	-	CASSLVLAGSGYTF	TGTGCCAGCAGCTTAGTACTTGCGGGGTCTGGCTACACCTTC
-	TRBV9	TRBJ2-3	-	CASSLRHQTDTQYF	TGTGCCAGCAGCTTAAGACACCAGACAGATACGCAGTATTTT
TRBD2	TRBV7-9	TRBJ2-2	-	CASSLWELAGAGELFF	TGTGCCAGCAGCTTATGGGAGCTAGCGGGAGCCGGGGAGCTGTTTTTT
TRBD2	TRBV11-2	TRBJ2-7	-	CASSQDWAGDYEQYF	TGTGCCAGCAGCCAAGACTGGGCGGGGGACTACGAGCAGTACTTC
-	TRBV10-1	TRBJ2-3	once	CASSESGGGTDTQYF	TGCGCCAGCAGTGAGTCAGGAGGGGGCACAGATACGCAGTATTTT
-	TRBV7-6	TRBJ1-1	-	CASSIGQLQGTEAFF	TGTGCCAGCAGCATTGGACAGCTCCAGGGCACTGAAGCTTTCTTT
-	TRBV27	TRBJ2-2	once	CASSFEVLTGELFF	TGTGCCAGCAGTTTCGAGGTACTCACCGGGGAGCTGTTTTTT
-	TRBV28	TRBJ2-2	-	CASRTVNTGELFF	TGTGCCTCCCGGACTGTGAACACCGGGGAGCTGTTTTTT
TRBD2	TRBV7-2	TRBJ2-1	-	CASSLSGRTYNEQFF	TGTGCCAGCAGCTTAAGCGGGAGAACCTACAATGAGCAGTTCTTC
-	TRBV5-4	TRBJ2-3	-	CASSPVRETDTQYF	TGTGCCAGCAGCCCCGTGAGGGAGACAGATACGCAGTATTTT
TRBD1	TRBV28	TRBJ2-5	few	CASSPHLTGRQETQYF	TGTGCCAGCAGTCCACACTTGACAGGGCGCCAAGAGACCCAGTACTTC
-	TRBV9	TRBJ2-3	-	CASSVVGGGSTDTQYF	TGTGCCAGCAGCGTAGTGGGTGGCGGGAGCACAGATACGCAGTATTTT
-	TRBV11-2	TRBJ2-5	few	CASSYRETQYF	TGTGCCAGCAGCTACAGAGAGACCCAGTACTTC
TRBD2	TRBV10-3	TRBJ2-3	few	CAISEPSLGTSAYTDTQYF	TGTGCCATCAGTGAGCCCTCCCTGGGGACTAGCGCCTACACAGATACGCAGTATTTT
TRBD1	TRBV6-6	TRBJ2-4	-	CASSLQGAKNIQYF	TGTGCCAGCAGCCTACAGGGGGCCAAAAACATTCAGTACTTC
-	TRBV29-1	TRBJ1-5	-	CSVRTGNQPQHF	TGCAGCGTTCGGACGGGAAATCAGCCCCAGCATTTT
TRBD2	TRBV19	TRBJ2-5	-	CASRGLSGRGETQYF	TGTGCCAGTAGAGGGCTTAGCGGGAGAGGAGAGACCCAGTACTTC
TRBD1	TRBV5-1	TRBJ2-2	-	CASSLMQQGAAGELFF	TGCGCCAGCAGCCTGATGCAACAGGGGGCTGCCGGGGAGCTGTTTTTT
TRBD2	TRBV19	TRBJ2-2	few	CATGTSGNTGELFF	TGTGCCACCGGGACTAGCGGGAACACCGGGGAGCTGTTTTTT
-	TRBV9	TRBJ2-3	-	CASSVEQGTDTQYF	TGTGCCAGCAGCGTAGAACAGGGCACAGATACGCAGTATTTT
-	TRBV18	TRBJ2-5	-	CASSPNREETQYF	TGTGCCAGCTCACCAAACAGGGAAGAGACCCAGTACTTC
TRBD1	TRBV7-2	TRBJ2-3	-	CASSLRQGETDTQYF	TGTGCCAGCAGCTTACGACAGGGGGAAACAGATACGCAGTATTTT
TRBD1	TRBV10-3	TRBJ1-1	-	CATGTGGYTEAFF	TGTGCCACAGGGACAGGGGGATATACTGAAGCTTTCTTT
TRBD1	TRBV28	TRBJ1-2	-	CASRTGVGGYTF	TGTGCCAGCAGGACAGGGGTCGGAGGCTACACCTTC
-	TRBV5-4	TRBJ2-3	-	CASSPTGSTSTDTQYF	TGTGCCAGCAGCCCAACGGGTAGTACAAGCACAGATACGCAGTATTTT
TRBD2	TRBV19	TRBJ2-6	-	CASRSSGINSGANVLTF	TGTGCCAGTAGATCTAGCGGAATAAACTCTGGGGCCAACGTCCTGACTTTC
TRBD1	TRBV11-2	TRBJ2-3	-	CASSFDREDTQYF	TGTGCCAGCAGCTTCGACAGGGAGGATACGCAGTATTTT
TRBD2	TRBV11-3	TRBJ2-1	-	CASSSRAGVDNEQFF	TGTGCCAGCAGCTCACGGGCGGGAGTGGACAATGAGCAGTTCTTC
TRBD1	TRBV5-4	TRBJ2-6	-	CASSSARQGASGANVLTF	TGTGCCAGCAGCTCGGCCCGACAGGGGGCGTCTGGGGCCAACGTCCTGACTTTC
TRBD1	TRBV28	TRBJ1-2	-	CASSDRDSPHDYTF	TGTGCCAGCAGTGACCGGGACAGTCCTCATGATTACACCTTC
TRBD1	TRBV28	TRBJ1-5	few	CASSFIQGRVSNQPQHF	TGTGCCAGCAGTTTCATACAGGGGCGAGTGAGCAATCAGCCCCAGCATTTT
TRBD1	TRBV6-1	TRBJ2-1	few	CAGDSPRTGGNEQFF	TGTGCCGGAGACTCCCCCCGGACAGGGGGCAATGAGCAGTTCTTC
TRBD1	TRBV2	TRBJ1-1	few	CASSERQGGMNTEAFF	TGTGCCAGCAGTGAGAGGCAGGGGGGCATGAACACTGAAGCTTTCTTT
TRBD2	TRBV7-9	TRBJ2-2	-	CASSLGGLAGDNTGELFF	TGTGCCAGCAGCTTAGGGGGACTAGCGGGAGATAACACCGGGGAGCTGTTTTTT
TRBD1	TRBV27	TRBJ1-5	-	CASRQGAHQPQHF	TGTGCCAGTAGGCAGGGGGCCCACCAGCCCCAGCATTTT